The present TCR beta chain was sequenced within a study of shared clonotypes between healthy human individuals (TCRdb year 2020). Background on the whole study: The cohort included a few men and two women between 18 and 49 years of age. Per donor, three plates each were used for CD4 naive and CD4 memory, two for CD8 naive, and one for CD8 memory. To estimate repertoire size and how much clonotypes are shared between individuals, the study performed deep sequencing of blood TCR repertoires from a few healthy adults. Different laboratories and diverse techniques were used to prepare libraries and sequence TCR repertoires, to increase sequencing depth and limit assay-specific biases. Leukapheresis yielded between about 0.9 and 10 billion PBMCs per donor.

Using the deep immunoSEQ assay, multiplex PCR amplified TCR CDR3 regions from genomic DNA. Genomic DNA extracted from each cell subset was distributed evenly over all wells of several immunoSEQ 96-well plates, and each plate served as one replicate. For sorted subsets, 200 to 250 ng of genomic DNA, equivalent to 25,000 to 35,000 T cell genomes, went into each replicate PCR. Purified libraries were measured with a Qubit 3.0 fluorometer, size-checked on a Bioanalyzer 2100, and measured again with the KAPA Library Quantification kit. Every immunoSEQ 96-well plate was sequenced on a dedicated single-read 150-cycle Illumina NextSeq 550 flow cell. Regarding the original processing steps: Because only junctional sequences without quality scores were contained in the immunoSEQ output, filtering matching that applied to full-length reads could not be performed. To assign V/J genes and CDR3, sequences were annotated using PyIR, a Python wrapper for IgBLAST v1.9, with IMGT germline references. Reads with weak V/J assignments (E-value above 1e-6), missing CDR3, stop codons, out-of-frame junctions, or ambiguous translated residues were removed. V3J clonotypes were defined as sequences sharing an identical inferred V gene, J gene, and CDR3 amino acid sequence. The percentage overlap between two repertoires was calculated by dividing the number of shared unique clonotypes by the size of the smaller repertoire. RTK rarefaction, the Chao1 estimator, and Recon v2.1 estimates of unobserved clonotypes were used to assess repertoire richness. Generation probabilities were computed with OLGA for all TCRbeta clonotypes obtained by the gDNA method from several donors. The clones in this table, taken by TCRdb from immuneACCESS, are in-frame only. Not every clone is retained; where verified, under half of the shortfall comes from an unresolved V gene, and the cause of the rest is unknown. The V and J calls and clone size are taken from that table; D and trimming were inferred from the DNA. In all, the sample holds around 1.1 million clones, and approximately 80% of those were seen once. Together, the top ten hold roughly 0.65% of the sample.

As for this clone: It lacks a known antigen. No much larger clone exists at a distance of one base, and base qualities are not known.

Beyond this particular receptor, the publication reports: Naive subsets generally had larger estimated clonotype richness than memory subsets did. The genetic and exposure-history diversity represented was limited by the small number of donors. Incomplete sequencing was indicated by rarefaction of sorted-subset datasets, despite the large sequencing depth. Pairwise subsampling led to the expectation that sequencing depth would affect the degree of clonotype sharing among donors. Compared with non-shared clonotypes, clonotypes shared by all four sorted-subset donors had higher generation probabilities. Across a few donors, around 5% of naive CD4, roughly 3.3% of naive CD8, approximately 2.5% of memory CD4, and approximately 0.4% of memory CD8 clonotypes were shared. Only blood was sampled, and tissue TCR repertoires likely differ from those in blood.

Healthy HIV-negative adults with no recently reported acute infections or vaccinations were included as donors. All donors were Caucasian adults living in Nashville, Tennessee, USA. CD4+ T cells were enriched through magnetic negative selection, after which naive cells were positively selected on CD45RA and the remaining negative fraction served as the memory subset. Blood was collected by leukapheresis, and PBMCs were isolated by Ficoll-Histopaque density gradient centrifugation and then cryopreserved in liquid nitrogen vapor phase. Analytical flow cytometry was used to check the purity and quantity of each magnetically sorted T cell population. Genomic DNA was isolated from each sorted fraction and quantified by UV absorbance on a Nanodrop 2000c. The germline V gene (reference sequence) specifies MNHNY as CDR1 and SVGAGI as CDR2. CDR3 length: 15 amino acids, cysteine to phenylalanine. This entry keeps only the CDR3 DNA: 45 bases, framed from base 1. Trimming leaves V shorter by 5 bases and J shorter by 7 bases, with the junction holding 10 bases beyond the gene matches.

The chain was built from TRBV6-6 and TRBJ2-1; 8 middle bases align to TRBD2. This TCR came from a man between 18 and 35 years old in good health. Some clones in this sample may be carry-over from other donors' samples. Sequencing used memory CD4+ T cells from PBMCs. The cell subset or site label corresponds to: CD45RA-negative fraction. CDR3 protein: CASSRSGSTGNEQFF. The DNA sequence is given as TGTGCCAGCAGTCGGAGCGGGAGCACCGGGAATGAGCAGTTCTTC.